The present T cell receptor beta chain was sequenced within a study of blood T cells in healthy people across ages. From germline, CDR1 is SGHTA and CDR2 FQGNSA. V lost 5 bases, J lost 0 bases, and 11 bases lay in between. This CDR3 spans 15 amino acids. A J-beta primer mix and a sample-barcoded 5' primer were used in a second PCR of roughly 6 to 12 cycles. Each of the samples gave a minimum of 2.5 million paired-end reads that contained CDR3. TCRdb reprocessed the 5' RACE reads via MiXCR and lists one record per CDR3 protein. The sample shows roughly 700,000 distinct CDR3 sequences, 25% of them seen only once. This same sample was also part of a study on T cells of mothers and their children. That work contributes: A few healthy Caucasian mothers and their six children donated.

This chain connects TRBV7-2 to TRBJ2-1; D unresolved. Sequences were obtained from blood. The sequence was obtained from a boy younger than 18 in good health. The DNA of the CDR3 is TGTGCCAGCAGCACTATCACGAGCTCCTACAATGAGCAGTTCTTC. It translates to CASSTITSSYNEQFF.